The TCR beta chain described here comes from a study of metastatic and nonmetastatic thyroid tumors. Using MiXCR, TCRdb reanalyzed the PCR reads. The table includes tens of thousands of clones, around 43% detected once. Not a single patient had been given any form of treatment at any point before undergoing thyroid surgery. Germline CDR1 and CDR2: SGHVS and FQNEAQ. The V and J ends lost 5 bases and 4 bases respectively, with 17 bases between them. The CDR3 sequence is 16 residues long. The clonotype originates from a male donor with papillary thyroid cancer or a benign thyroid nodule (not recorded which). Some clones in this sample may be carry-over from other donors' samples. Sequenced: tumor tissue. The rearrangement joins TRBV7-8 to TRBJ2-2; possibly TRBD2 for D (6 bases). For the CDR3, the DNA is TGTGCCAGCAGCCCCACCGGCGGGATAGGCACCGGGGAGCTGTTTTTT. Translation gives CASSPTGGIGTGELFF.